This T cell receptor beta chain was recorded in a study of cytomegalovirus exposure and HLA in healthy donors. Background on the study: Tens of millions of unique TCRs from HLA-typed donors were held in an early data release.

In germline, CDR1 is SGHDT, CDR2 YYEEEE. CDR3 length: 13 residues. V lost 4 bases to trimming and J lost 7 bases, with 12 bases between them. 13 Jbeta primers and 60 Vbeta primers were used for the PCR. Here immunoSEQ multiplex PCR was the method, and the copy in TCRdb shows in-frame clones only, minus some. Of 90,000 to 120,000 clones listed, around 72% were seen once; the top ten hold 14%. In the case of this clone: Its antigen is unknown.

Study-wide findings and caveats: Investigators reported around 150 TCR beta chains as tied to cytomegalovirus. V segments that were indistinguishable, TRBV6-2 and TRBV6-3 among them, were omitted from analysis.

V and J are TRBV5-6 and TRBJ1-5, with D uncertain. The sequence was collected from a woman aged 40 to 49 in good health and CMV-seropositive. The sequencing sample was made of PBMCs. The CDR3 region has the DNA TGTGCCAGCAGCCTCAATGAGGGACAGCCCCAGCATTTT. It encodes CASSLNEGQPQHF.